One sample yielded the 17 T cell receptor beta chains listed below, sequenced in a study of cytomegalovirus exposure and HLA in healthy donors. A multiplex PCR was run with 60 Vbeta primers and 13 Jbeta primers. Assay used: immunoSEQ multiplex PCR; TCRdb lists only in-frame clones, some missing. This table has about 140,000 clones, about 80% appearing once. The sample consisted of PBMCs. These receptors originate from a male donor in good health and CMV-seropositive.

By share, this clone ranks as medium-sized. The chain has TRBV19 and TRBJ1-1; tentative D call: TRBD1 (5 bases). The V and J ends lost 1 base and 5 bases respectively, with 14 bases between them. From germline, CDR1 is LNHDA and CDR2 SQIVND (reference sequence). The CDR3 totals 15 residues. Here the CDR3 reads CASSIGGWGGTEAFF. DNA for the CDR3: TGTGCCAGTAGTATAGGTGGCTGGGGGGGTACTGAAGCTTTCTTT.

This chain links TRBV27 with TRBJ2-1, with D tentatively TRBD1 (6 bases). V lost 5 bases to trimming and J lost 9 bases, with 17 bases between them. Germline CDR1 and CDR2: MNHEY and SMNVEV (reference sequence). The CDR3 totals 14 residues. The CDR3 sequence is CASSPYAQGTEQFF. The CDR3 DNA sequence: TGTGCCAGCAGTCCTTACGCCCAGGGGACTGAGCAGTTCTTC.

V is TRBV5-1 and J is TRBJ1-5; 8 positions agree with TRBD1. Germline V CDR1 and CDR2: SGHRS, YFSETQ. After removal of 0 bases from V and 6 bases from J, the junction contained 2 bases not matched to a gene. The CDR3 spans 14 residues. CDR3 protein: CASSLDRGAQPQHF. The CDR3 nucleotides are TGCGCCAGCAGCTTGGACAGGGGGGCTCAGCCCCAGCATTTT.

The chain couples TRBV29-1 to TRBJ2-3; 9 nucleotides line up with TRBD2. The CDR3 covers 12 residues. Trimming cost V 6 bases and J 4 bases; bases outside gene matches: 2. Germline-derived CDR1 and CDR2 are SQVTM and ANQGSEA. The CDR3 spells CSVLAGPDTQYF. The DNA for the CDR3 is TGCAGCGTCCTAGCGGGACCAGATACGCAGTATTTT.

This clone came up once. This chain connects TRBV2 to TRBJ1-4; no reliable D call. V lost 5 bases to trimming and J lost 2 bases, with 9 bases between them. The germline gives CDR1 SNHLY, CDR2 FYNNEI. The CDR3 contains 14 residues. The CDR3 DNA reads as TGTGCCAGCAGTCCCCCAGATACTAATGAAAAACTGTTTTTT. Amino acids: CASSPPDTNEKLFF.

V is TRBV7-8 and J is TRBJ1-4, with D hard to call. Trimming stripped 2 bases from V and 7 bases from J, with 11 bases between. Germline CDR1 reads SGHVS; CDR2 reads FQNEAQ. CDR3 length: 14 residues. The CDR3 region has the DNA TGTGCCAGCAGCTTACGGGAGAGCGGTGAAAAACTGTTTTTT. Amino acids: CASSLRESGEKLFF.

The genes are TRBV6-5 and TRBJ2-3; 7 nucleotides agree with TRBD2. The CDR3 sequence is 15 residues long. Germline lookup yields CDR1 MNHEY and CDR2 SVGAGI. The V and J ends lost 5 bases and 2 bases, in that order; junction bases with no gene match: 7. The CDR3 coding sequence is TGTGCCAGCAGTGCTCTAGCGGCGTACACAGATACGCAGTATTTT. This sequence encodes CASSALAAYTDTQYF.

The chain couples TRBV19 to TRBJ2-7; possibly TRBD2 for D (5 bases). Trimming pared 4 bases from V and 0 bases from J, leaving 10 bases between. Germline CDR1 is LNHDA and CDR2 is SQIVND (reference sequence). The CDR3 loop spans 14 amino acids. The CDR3 DNA follows: TGTGCCAGTAGTACGGGAACGGGCTCCTACGAGCAGTACTTC. This gives the protein CASSTGTGSYEQYF.

This clone was observed a handful of times. The V gene is TRBV18, the J gene TRBJ2-7; D is possibly TRBD2 (6 bases). V lost 5 bases and J 0 bases, leaving 14 bases between the germline ends. The CDR3 runs 15 residues. CDR1 and CDR2 from the germline V gene are KGHSH and LQKENI. CDR3 sequence: CASSTAGGPSYEQYF. The CDR3 coding sequence is TGTGCCAGCTCAACAGCGGGCGGCCCCTCCTACGAGCAGTACTTC.

This clone was picked up a small number of times. V usage is TRBV29-1 and J usage is TRBJ2-5, with TRBD1 identical over 7 bases. Germline CDR1 SQVTM, CDR2 ANQGSEA. The CDR3 covers 14 residues. J was trimmed by 3 bases and V by 4 bases; bases with no gene match: 8. The CDR3 spells CSVVDRVSKETQYF. In DNA form, the CDR3 reads TGCAGCGTTGTTGACAGGGTGAGTAAAGAGACCCAGTACTTC.

The genes are TRBV2 and TRBJ2-3, with TRBD2 matching 9 bases. The germline gives CDR1 SNHLY, CDR2 FYNNEI. J was trimmed by 4 bases and V by 8 bases; bases with no gene match: 4. This CDR3 has 13 amino acids. The CDR3 bases are TGTGCCAGCTGCGGGAGGGCCCCAGATACGCAGTATTTT. This codes for CASCGRAPDTQYF.

This clone was counted a single time. The chain has TRBV7-4 and TRBJ2-1, with no clear D. CDR1 and CDR2 (germline): SGHVT, SQSDAQ. CDR3 length equals 8 residues. CDR3 loop: CPRFIQFF. The CDR3 DNA reads TGTCCTAGGTTTATACAGTTCTTC. Full variable domain (rest looked up from reference TRBV7-4 and TRBJ2-1): GAGVSQSPRYKVAKRGRDVALRCDSISGHVTLYWYRQTLGQGSEVLTYSQSDAQRDKSGRPSGRFSAERPERSVSTLKIQRTEQGDSAVYLCPRFIQFFGPGTRLTVL.

The J gene is TRBJ2-1, the V gene TRBV10-3; a possible D gene is TRBD2 (7 bases). Trimming left V 8 bases short and J 7 bases short, with 12 bases between. CDR3 length: 12 residues. Germline-derived CDR1 and CDR2 are ENHRY and SYGVKD. The CDR3 DNA follows: TGTGCCATCGGGGGCGGGAGAAATGAGCAGTTCTTC. Protein product: CAIGGGRNEQFF.

In its sample, this clone was seen once. This chain connects TRBV19 to TRBJ2-1, with D perhaps TRBD2 (6 bases). The V gene lost 5 bases and the J gene lost 0 bases, with 11 bases spanning the gap. The CDR3 is 15 residues long. Germline CDR1 and CDR2: LNHDA and SQIVND (reference sequence). The CDR3 sequence is CASSLSGSSYNEQFF. DNA for the CDR3: TGTGCCAGTAGTCTTAGCGGAAGCTCCTACAATGAGCAGTTCTTC.

J is TRBJ1-1 and V is TRBV7-9, with a possible D match to TRBD1 (6 bases). This CDR3 spans 14 amino acids. Trimming removed 5 bases from V and 1 base from J, with 11 bases in between. CDR1 and CDR2 from the germline V gene are SEHNR and FQNEAQ (reference sequence). CDR3 amino acids: CASSRTDRNTEAFF. The CDR3 coding sequence is TGTGCCAGCAGCAGGACAGACCGGAACACTGAAGCTTTCTTT.

This sequence joins TRBV7-9 and TRBJ1-1; TRBD1 agrees at 7 bases. The CDR3 runs to 16 residues. Trimming removed 3 bases from V and 6 bases from J; junction bases left unmatched: 13. Germline CDR1 reads SEHNR; CDR2 reads FQNEAQ (reference sequence). The CDR3 sequence is CASSFPLGQGVPEAFF. The CDR3 region has the DNA TGTGCCAGCAGCTTCCCCCTCGGGCAGGGGGTGCCTGAAGCTTTCTTT.

V usage is TRBV11-2 and J usage is TRBJ1-2; the D is unclear. The CDR3 is 13 amino acids. Between the trimmed V and J ends, which lost 5 bases and 5 bases, there was a span of 12 bases. Germline V gene lookup returns CDR1 SGHAT and CDR2 FQNNGV. The CDR3 DNA is TGTGCCAGCAGCGAGACGGGGAAGTATGGCTACACCTTC. As protein: CASSETGKYGYTF.